Described below is a single T cell receptor beta chain sequence and its context. This entry belongs to a study of OX40 agonist ivuxolimab in advanced cancers. Trimming cost V 3 bases and J 5 bases, with 17 bases left between them. Germline CDR1 SGDLS, CDR2 YYNGEE. CDR3 size: 15 residues. Using immunoSEQ multiplex PCR, the repertoire was profiled, and TCRdb retains in-frame clones only, with some absent. The sample comprises around 70,000 clones, roughly 82% of which are singletons, and 5% rests with the top ten. The sample in question was CD4+ or CD8+ T cells sorted from blood, obtained in a trial of the OX40 agonist ivuxolimab. The chain couples TRBV9 to TRBJ1-2; no firm D call. The TCR was taken from an adult with an advanced solid tumor such as melanoma, head and neck, liver or kidney cancer. The CDR3 region is CASSDGPRFSYGYTF. The CDR3 nucleotides read TGTGCCAGCAGCGACGGGCCCCGTTTTTCGTATGGCTACACCTTC.